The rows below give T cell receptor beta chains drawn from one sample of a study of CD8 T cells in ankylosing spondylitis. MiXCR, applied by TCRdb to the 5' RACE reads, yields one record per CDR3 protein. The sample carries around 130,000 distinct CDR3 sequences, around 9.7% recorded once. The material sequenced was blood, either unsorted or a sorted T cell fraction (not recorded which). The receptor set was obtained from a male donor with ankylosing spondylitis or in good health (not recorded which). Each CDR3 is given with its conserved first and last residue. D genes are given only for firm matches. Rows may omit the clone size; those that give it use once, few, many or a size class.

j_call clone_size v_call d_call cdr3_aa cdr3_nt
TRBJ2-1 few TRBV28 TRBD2 CASSSLALAGAYNEQFF TGTGCCAGCAGTTCTTTAGCCTTAGCGGGAGCCTACAATGAGCAGTTCTTC
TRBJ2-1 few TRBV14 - CASSQEEDGLYNEQFF TGTGCCAGCAGCCAGGAGGAGGACGGACTCTACAATGAGCAGTTCTTC
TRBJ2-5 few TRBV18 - CASSPQVGTETQYF TGTGCCAGCTCACCACAGGTGGGAACGGAGACCCAGTACTTC
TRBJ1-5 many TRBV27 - CASSRSWLGNQPQHF TGTGCCAGCAGCCGATCGTGGCTGGGCAATCAGCCCCAGCATTTT
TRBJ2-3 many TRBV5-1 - CASSLGAGDTDTQYF TGCGCCAGCAGCTTGGGGGCAGGGGACACAGATACGCAGTATTTT
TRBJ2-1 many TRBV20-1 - CSARVGLYNEQFF TGCAGTGCTAGGGTCGGTCTTTACAATGAGCAGTTCTTC
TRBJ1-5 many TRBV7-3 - CASSLRTAHPTYSNQPQHF TGTGCCAGCAGCTTAAGAACAGCTCATCCCACCTATAGCAATCAGCCCCAGCATTTT
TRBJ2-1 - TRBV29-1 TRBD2 CSVEVSGRGYNEQFF TGCAGCGTTGAAGTCAGCGGGAGAGGCTACAATGAGCAGTTCTTC
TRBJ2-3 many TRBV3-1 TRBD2 CASTPRWTSGTDTQYF TGTGCCAGCACCCCCCGGTGGACTAGCGGCACAGATACGCAGTATTTT
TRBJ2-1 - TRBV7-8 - CASSPGRGATYNEQFF TGTGCCAGCAGCCCGGGGAGGGGGGCCACCTACAATGAGCAGTTCTTC
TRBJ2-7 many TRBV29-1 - CSLAGYEQYF TGCAGCCTGGCGGGGTACGAGCAGTACTTC
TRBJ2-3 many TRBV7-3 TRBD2 CASSPGLAPDTQYF TGTGCCAGCAGCCCGGGACTAGCGCCCGATACGCAGTATTTT
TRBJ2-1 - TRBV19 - CASSARQPVSYNEQFF TGTGCCAGTAGTGCGAGACAGCCCGTATCCTACAATGAGCAGTTCTTC
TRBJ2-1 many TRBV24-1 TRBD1 CATGPRTGSYNEQFF TGTGCCACCGGGCCTAGGACAGGCTCCTACAATGAGCAGTTCTTC
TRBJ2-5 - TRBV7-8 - CASGPAKGAQYF TGTGCCTCGGGACCCGCAAAGGGGGCCCAGTACTTC
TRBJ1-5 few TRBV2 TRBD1 CASSVGQPFRPQHF TGTGCCAGCAGTGTGGGACAGCCGTTCCGGCCCCAGCATTTT
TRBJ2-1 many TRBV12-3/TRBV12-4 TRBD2 CASRHSGNEQFF TGTGCCAGCAGACATAGCGGGAACGAGCAGTTCTTC
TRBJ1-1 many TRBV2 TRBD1 CASNRQGANGWDTEAFF TGTGCCAGCAACCGACAGGGGGCGAATGGATGGGACACTGAAGCTTTCTTT
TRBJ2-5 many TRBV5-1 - CASSLVGQETQYF TGCGCCAGCAGCTTGGTTGGTCAGGAGACCCAGTACTTC
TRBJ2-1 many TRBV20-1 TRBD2 CSAFSTSGGTIEQFF TGCAGTGCTTTTTCGACTAGCGGGGGGACAATCGAGCAGTTCTTC
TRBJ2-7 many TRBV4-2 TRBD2 CASSHVRSGSYEQYF TGTGCCAGCAGCCATGTTCGGAGCGGGAGTTACGAGCAGTACTTC
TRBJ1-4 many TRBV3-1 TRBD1 CASRRGQGLREKLFF TGTGCCAGCAGACGTGGACAGGGGTTACGAGAAAAACTGTTTTTT
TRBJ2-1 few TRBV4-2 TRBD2 CASSQGGRAVDEQFF TGTGCCAGCAGCCAAGGCGGGAGGGCCGTCGATGAGCAGTTCTTC
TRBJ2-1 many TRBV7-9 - CASSLLWTGGNEQFF TGTGCCAGCAGCTTATTGTGGACCGGAGGCAATGAGCAGTTCTTC
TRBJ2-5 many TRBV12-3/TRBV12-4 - CASSFRGGKETQYF TGTGCCAGCAGTTTTAGAGGGGGAAAAGAGACCCAGTACTTC
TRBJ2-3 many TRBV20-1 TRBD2 CSARDHWASGTTDTQYF TGCAGTGCTAGAGATCACTGGGCTAGCGGGACCACAGATACGCAGTATTTT
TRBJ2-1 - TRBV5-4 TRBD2 CASSSKTSGRVGEQFF TGTGCCAGCAGCTCCAAGACTAGCGGGAGGGTAGGTGAGCAGTTCTTC
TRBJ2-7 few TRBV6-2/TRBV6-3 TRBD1 CASTRTGEVYEQYF TGTGCCAGCACCAGGACAGGAGAAGTCTACGAGCAGTACTTC
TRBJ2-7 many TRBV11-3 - CASSLENGYEQYF TGTGCCAGCAGCTTGGAGAACGGCTACGAGCAGTACTTC
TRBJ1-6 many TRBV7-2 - CASSFQGDSYNSPLHF TGTGCCAGCAGCTTTCAGGGTGACTCCTATAATTCACCCCTCCACTTT
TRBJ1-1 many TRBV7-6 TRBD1 CASSSRQGATNTEAFF TGTGCCAGCAGCTCCCGACAGGGGGCTACGAACACTGAAGCTTTCTTT
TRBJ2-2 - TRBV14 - CASSQGGPGLAGELFF TGTGCCAGCAGCCAAGGGGGGCCAGGGTTGGCCGGGGAGCTGTTTTTT
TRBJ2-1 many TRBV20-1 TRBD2 CSASSGRTDNEQFF TGCAGTGCTTCAAGCGGGAGGACCGACAATGAGCAGTTCTTC
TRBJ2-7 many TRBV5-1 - CASSLVVGQYEQYF TGCGCCAGCAGCTTGGTTGTAGGGCAGTACGAGCAGTACTTC
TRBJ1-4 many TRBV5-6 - CASSLQGMDEKLFF TGTGCCAGCAGCTTGCAGGGTATGGACGAAAAACTGTTTTTT
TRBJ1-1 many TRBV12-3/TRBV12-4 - CASSLRGFEAFF TGTGCCAGCAGCCTAAGAGGGTTTGAAGCTTTCTTT
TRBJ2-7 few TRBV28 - CASSLLGLRPQYF TGTGCCAGCAGTCTACTAGGACTCCGTCCCCAGTACTTC
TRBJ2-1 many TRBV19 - CASSIADLPNNEQFF TGTGCCAGTAGTATAGCCGACCTTCCAAACAATGAGCAGTTCTTC
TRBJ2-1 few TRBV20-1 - CSAIRDSYNEQFF TGCAGTGCAATCCGGGACTCCTACAATGAGCAGTTCTTC
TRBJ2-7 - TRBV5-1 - CASSSLTSGPERAYEQYF TGCGCCAGCAGCTCGCTAACCTCGGGACCCGAGAGGGCCTACGAGCAGTACTTC
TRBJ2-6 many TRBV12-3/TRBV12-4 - CASRPSLGANVLTF TGTGCCAGCAGACCTTCTCTGGGGGCCAACGTCCTGACTTTC
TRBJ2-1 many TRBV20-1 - CSARSASERKNNEQFF TGCAGTGCTAGAAGTGCTAGCGAACGCAAGAACAATGAGCAGTTCTTC
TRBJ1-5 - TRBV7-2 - CASSLEVGGRGQPQHF TGTGCCAGCAGCTTAGAGGTCGGGGGGCGGGGTCAGCCCCAGCATTTT
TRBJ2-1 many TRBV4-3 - CASSQVQTLWDEQFF TGCGCCAGCAGCCAAGTTCAGACCCTTTGGGATGAGCAGTTCTTC
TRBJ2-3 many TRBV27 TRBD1 CASSAGQGNSSTDTQYF TGTGCCAGCAGTGCGGGACAGGGGAACTCTAGCACAGATACGCAGTATTTT
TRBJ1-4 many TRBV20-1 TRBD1 CSARDRETLRGEKLFF TGCAGTGCCCGGGACAGGGAGACTCTACGGGGTGAAAAACTGTTTTTT
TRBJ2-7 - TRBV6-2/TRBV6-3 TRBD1 CASSSSGTGSLAEQYF TGTGCCAGCAGTTCCAGCGGGACAGGGAGCCTCGCCGAGCAGTACTTC
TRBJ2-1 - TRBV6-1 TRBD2 CASSPSGRPYNEQFF TGTGCCAGCAGCCCGAGCGGGAGGCCCTACAATGAGCAGTTCTTC
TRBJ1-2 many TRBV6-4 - CASKVQGRDGYTF TGTGCCAGCAAAGTACAGGGAAGGGATGGCTACACCTTC
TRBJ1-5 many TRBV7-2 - CASSLVSGNQPQHF TGTGCCAGCAGCTTAGTTAGTGGCAATCAGCCCCAGCATTTT
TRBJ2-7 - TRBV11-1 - CASSLAGTDHEQYF TGTGCCAGCAGCTTAGCGGGCACGGACCACGAGCAGTACTTT